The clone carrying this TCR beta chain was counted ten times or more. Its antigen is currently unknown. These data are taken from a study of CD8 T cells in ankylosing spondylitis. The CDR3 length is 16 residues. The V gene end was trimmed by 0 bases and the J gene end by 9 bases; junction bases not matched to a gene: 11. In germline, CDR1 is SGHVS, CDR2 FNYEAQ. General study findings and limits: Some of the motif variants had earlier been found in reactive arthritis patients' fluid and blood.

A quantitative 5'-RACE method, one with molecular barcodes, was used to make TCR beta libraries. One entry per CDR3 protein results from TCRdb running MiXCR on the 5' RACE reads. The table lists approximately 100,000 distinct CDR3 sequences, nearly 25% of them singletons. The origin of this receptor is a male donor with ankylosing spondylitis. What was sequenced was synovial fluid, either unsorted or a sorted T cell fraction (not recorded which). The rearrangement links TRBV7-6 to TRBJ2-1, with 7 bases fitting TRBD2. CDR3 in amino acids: CASSLAYAGALGEQFF. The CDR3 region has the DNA TGTGCCAGCAGCTTAGCTTACGCGGGAGCCCTCGGTGAGCAGTTCTTC.